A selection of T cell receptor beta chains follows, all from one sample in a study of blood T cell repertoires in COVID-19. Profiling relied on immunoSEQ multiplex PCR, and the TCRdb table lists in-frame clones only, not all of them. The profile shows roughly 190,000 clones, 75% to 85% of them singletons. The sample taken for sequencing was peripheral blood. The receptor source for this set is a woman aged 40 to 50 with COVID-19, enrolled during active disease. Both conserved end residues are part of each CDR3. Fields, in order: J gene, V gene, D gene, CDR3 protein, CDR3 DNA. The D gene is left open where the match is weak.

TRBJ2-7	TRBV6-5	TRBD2	CASSYLPPGLAVEQYF	TGTGCCAGCAGTTACCTCCCCCCGGGACTAGCGGTCGAGCAGTACTTC
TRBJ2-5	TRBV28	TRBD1	CASTVPGQGIQYF	TGTGCCAGCACCGTCCCGGGACAGGGAATCCAGTACTTC
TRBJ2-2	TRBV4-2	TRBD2	CASSQLAENTGELFF	TGTGCCAGCAGCCAGCTAGCGGAGAACACCGGGGAGCTGTTTTTT
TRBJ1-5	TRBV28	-	CASTPRVGSQHF	TGTGCCAGCACCCCCCGGGTGGGTTCCCAGCATTTT
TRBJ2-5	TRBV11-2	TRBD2	CASSLAGGTLETQYF	TGTGCCAGCAGCTTAGCGGGAGGGACATTGGAGACCCAGTACTTC
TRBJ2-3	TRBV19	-	CASNSRRVSDTQYF	TGTGCCAGTAATTCCAGGCGGGTCAGTGATACGCAGTATTTT
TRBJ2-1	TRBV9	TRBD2	CASSAGGVPNNEQFF	TGTGCCAGCAGCGCCGGGGGGGTCCCCAACAATGAGCAGTTCTTC
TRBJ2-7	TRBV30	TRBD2	CAWRMRGGYEQYF	TGTGCCTGGAGGATGAGGGGAGGGTACGAGCAGTACTTC
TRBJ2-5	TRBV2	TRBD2	CASTRASGAEETQYF	TGTGCCAGCACGCGTGCTAGCGGGGCCGAAGAGACCCAGTACTTC
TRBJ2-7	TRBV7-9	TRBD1	CASSRTGVGEQYF	TGTGCCAGCAGCAGGACAGGGGTGGGAGAGCAGTACTTC